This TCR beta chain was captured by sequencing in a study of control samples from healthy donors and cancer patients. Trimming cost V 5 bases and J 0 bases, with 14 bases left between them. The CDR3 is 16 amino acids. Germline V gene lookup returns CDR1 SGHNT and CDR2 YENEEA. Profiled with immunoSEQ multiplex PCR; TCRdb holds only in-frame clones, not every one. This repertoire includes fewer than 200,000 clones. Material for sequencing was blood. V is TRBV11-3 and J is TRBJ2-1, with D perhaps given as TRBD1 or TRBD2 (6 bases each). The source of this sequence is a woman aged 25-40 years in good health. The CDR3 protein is CASSPGGGSSYNEQFF. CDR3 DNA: TGTGCCAGCAGCCCCGGAGGGGGGAGCTCCTACAATGAGCAGTTCTTC.